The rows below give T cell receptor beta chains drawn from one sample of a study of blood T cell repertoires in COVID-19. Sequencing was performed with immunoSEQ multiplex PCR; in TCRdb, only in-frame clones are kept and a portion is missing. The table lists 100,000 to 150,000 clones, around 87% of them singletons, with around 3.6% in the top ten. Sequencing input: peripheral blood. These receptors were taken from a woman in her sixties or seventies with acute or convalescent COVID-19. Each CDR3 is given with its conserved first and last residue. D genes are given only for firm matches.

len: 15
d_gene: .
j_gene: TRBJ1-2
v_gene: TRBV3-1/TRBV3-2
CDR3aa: CASSQDLGWSGGYTF

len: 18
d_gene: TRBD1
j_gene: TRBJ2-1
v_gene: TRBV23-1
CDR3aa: CASSPRRVRDRAPNEQFF

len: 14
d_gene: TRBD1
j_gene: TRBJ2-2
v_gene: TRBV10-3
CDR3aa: CAIKGQGAVGELFF

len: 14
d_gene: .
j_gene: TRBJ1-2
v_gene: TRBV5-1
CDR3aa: CASSLTGSGYGYTF

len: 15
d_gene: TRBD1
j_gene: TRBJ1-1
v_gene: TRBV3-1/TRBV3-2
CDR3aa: CASSLGGQGYTEAFF

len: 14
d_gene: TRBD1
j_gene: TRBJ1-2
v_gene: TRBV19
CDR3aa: CASTREDRRSGYTF

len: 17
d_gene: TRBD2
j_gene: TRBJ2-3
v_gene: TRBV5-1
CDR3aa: CASSDTRGGPSTDTQYF

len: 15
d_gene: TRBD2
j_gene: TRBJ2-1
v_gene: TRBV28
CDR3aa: CASSSGGPESYEQFF

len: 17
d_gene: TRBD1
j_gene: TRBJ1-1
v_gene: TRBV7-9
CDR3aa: CASSSDLGTGVGTEAFF

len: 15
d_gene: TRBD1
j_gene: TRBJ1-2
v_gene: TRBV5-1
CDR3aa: CASSSGQGPVYGYTF

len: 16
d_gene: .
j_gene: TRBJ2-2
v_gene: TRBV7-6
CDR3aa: CASSGTGIRNTGELFF

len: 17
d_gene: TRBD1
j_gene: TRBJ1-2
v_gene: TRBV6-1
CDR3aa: CASSAEPTGGPNYGYTF

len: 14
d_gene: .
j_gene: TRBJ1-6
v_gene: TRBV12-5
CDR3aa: CASGLEGRNSALHF

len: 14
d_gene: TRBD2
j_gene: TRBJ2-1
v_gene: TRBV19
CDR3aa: CASSMGDGRDSQFF

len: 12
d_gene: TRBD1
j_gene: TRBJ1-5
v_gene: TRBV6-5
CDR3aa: CAIGQGGQPQHF

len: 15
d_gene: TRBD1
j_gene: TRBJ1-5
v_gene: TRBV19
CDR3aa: CASSTTGSSNQPQHF

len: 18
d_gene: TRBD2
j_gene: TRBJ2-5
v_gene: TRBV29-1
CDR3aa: CSVPSGLAGGLIQETQYF

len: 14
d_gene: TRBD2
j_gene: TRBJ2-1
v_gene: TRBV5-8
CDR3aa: CASSPGLAYNEQFF

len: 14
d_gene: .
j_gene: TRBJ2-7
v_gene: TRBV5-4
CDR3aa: CASSRHQGIYEQYF

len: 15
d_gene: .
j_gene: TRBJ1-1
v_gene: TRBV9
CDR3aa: CASSVGVTTNTEAFF

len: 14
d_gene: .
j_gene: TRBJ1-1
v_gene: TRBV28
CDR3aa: CASSLYSGDTEAFF

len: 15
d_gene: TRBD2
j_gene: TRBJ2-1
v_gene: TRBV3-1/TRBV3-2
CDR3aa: CASSLKGAGLNEQFF

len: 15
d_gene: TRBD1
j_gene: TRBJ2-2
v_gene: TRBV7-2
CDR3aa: CASSRDRSVTGELFF

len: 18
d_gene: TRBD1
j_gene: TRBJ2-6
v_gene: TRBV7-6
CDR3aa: CASSPMGQQSSGANVLTF

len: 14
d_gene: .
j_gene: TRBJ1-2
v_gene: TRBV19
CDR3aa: CASALDWTDYGYTF

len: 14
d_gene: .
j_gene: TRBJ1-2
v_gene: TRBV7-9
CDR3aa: CASRRMDRNYGYTF

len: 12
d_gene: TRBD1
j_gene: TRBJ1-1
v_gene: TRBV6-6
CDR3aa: CASSYLQGAAFF

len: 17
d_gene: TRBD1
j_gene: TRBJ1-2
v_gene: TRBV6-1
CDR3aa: CASSEASRGLAVNGYTF

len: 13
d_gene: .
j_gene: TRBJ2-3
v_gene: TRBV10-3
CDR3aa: CAISTGVVDTQYF

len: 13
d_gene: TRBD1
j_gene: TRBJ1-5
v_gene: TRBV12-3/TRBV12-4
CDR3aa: CASSPGGNQPQHF

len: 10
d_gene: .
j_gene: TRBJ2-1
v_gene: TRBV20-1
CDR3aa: CSASSVEQFF

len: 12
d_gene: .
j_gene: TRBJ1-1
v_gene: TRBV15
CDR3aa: CATSRASREAFF

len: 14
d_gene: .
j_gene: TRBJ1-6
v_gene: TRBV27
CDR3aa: CASSFDSNNSPLHF

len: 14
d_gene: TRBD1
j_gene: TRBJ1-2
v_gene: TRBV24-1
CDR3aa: CATRGTGGNYGYTF

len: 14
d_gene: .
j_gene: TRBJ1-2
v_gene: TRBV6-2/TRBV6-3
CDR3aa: CASSYVIRGYGYTF

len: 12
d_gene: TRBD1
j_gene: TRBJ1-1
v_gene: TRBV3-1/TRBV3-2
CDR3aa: CASSQPTGVAFF

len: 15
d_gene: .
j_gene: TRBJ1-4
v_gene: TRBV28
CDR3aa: CASSTHARGWEKLFF

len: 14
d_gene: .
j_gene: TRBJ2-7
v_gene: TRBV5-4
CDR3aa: CASSLDTGPYEQYF

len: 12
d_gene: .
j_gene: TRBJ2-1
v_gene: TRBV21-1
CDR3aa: CASSDRNNEQFF

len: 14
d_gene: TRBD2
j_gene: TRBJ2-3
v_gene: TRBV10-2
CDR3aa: CASSSSGRADTQYF

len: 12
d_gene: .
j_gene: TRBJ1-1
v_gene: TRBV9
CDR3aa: CASSLRDTEAFF

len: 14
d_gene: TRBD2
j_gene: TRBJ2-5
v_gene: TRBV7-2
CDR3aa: CASATGGGGETQYF

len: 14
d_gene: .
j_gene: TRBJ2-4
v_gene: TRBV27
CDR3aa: CASSASIAKNIQYF

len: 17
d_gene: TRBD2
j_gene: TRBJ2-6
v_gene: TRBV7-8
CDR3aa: CASSRGRGAAGANVLTF

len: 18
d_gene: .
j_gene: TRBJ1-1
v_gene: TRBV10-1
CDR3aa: CASSETPHWSEENTEAFF

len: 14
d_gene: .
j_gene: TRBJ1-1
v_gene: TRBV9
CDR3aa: CASSSSSMNTEAFF

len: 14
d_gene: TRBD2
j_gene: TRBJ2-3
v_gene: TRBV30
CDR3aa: CAWSVRAGVVPQYF

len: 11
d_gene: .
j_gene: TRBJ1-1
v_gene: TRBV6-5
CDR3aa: CASIPGTEAFF

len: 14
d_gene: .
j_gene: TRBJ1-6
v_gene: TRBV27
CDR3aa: CASSPGRAHSPLHF

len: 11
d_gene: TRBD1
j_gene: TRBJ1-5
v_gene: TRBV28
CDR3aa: CASRDRWTQHF

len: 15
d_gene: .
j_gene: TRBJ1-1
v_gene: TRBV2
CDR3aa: CASSDGQRMNTEAFF

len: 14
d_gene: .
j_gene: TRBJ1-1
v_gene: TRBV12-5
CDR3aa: CASGSATGGSEAFF